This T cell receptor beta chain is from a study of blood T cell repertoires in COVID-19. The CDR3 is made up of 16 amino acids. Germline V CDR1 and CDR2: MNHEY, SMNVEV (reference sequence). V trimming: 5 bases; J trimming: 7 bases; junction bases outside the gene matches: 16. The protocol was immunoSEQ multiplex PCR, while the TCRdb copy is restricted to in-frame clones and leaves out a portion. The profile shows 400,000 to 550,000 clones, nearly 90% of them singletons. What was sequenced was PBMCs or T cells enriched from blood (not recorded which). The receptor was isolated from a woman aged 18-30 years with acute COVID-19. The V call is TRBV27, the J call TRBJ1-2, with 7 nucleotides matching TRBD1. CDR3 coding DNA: TGTGCCAGCAGTGGCGTAGGTTCGACAGGGCCTTTTGGCTACACCTTC. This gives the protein CASSGVGSTGPFGYTF.